Presented here are 30 T cell receptor beta chains from one specimen sequenced in a study of T cell repertoires in cytomegalovirus infection. For these receptors, no antigen is known. TCRdb analysed the reads with MiXCR anew, one entry per CDR3 protein. The sample lists approximately 390,000 distinct CDR3 sequences; approximately 35% were seen once. The sequenced sample was cultured PBMCs, obtained from culture after CMV antigen stimulation. These receptors all come from a human donor in good health (CMV status not recorded). Some clones in this sample may be carry-over from other donors' samples.

This clonotype has a handful of counts. The chain recombines TRBV4-1 with TRBJ2-1, with TRBD1 identical over 9 bases. CDR3 length: 17 residues. CDR1 is MGHRA and CDR2 is YSYEKL in the germline V gene. V was clipped by 3 bases and J by 8 bases; unmatched bases: 14. CDR3 nucleotides: TGCGCCAGCAGCCAGATGGAGAACAGGGGGCCGGAGGATGAGCAGTTCTTC. Encoded protein: CASSQMENRGPEDEQFF.

The rearrangement joins TRBV4-3 to TRBJ2-1; 15 bases line up with TRBD2. CDR3 size: 18 residues. With V trimmed by 4 bases and J by 7 bases, 11 bases remained unmatched. Germline V gene data show CDR1 as LGHNA and CDR2 as YSLEER. The DNA of the CDR3 is TGCGCCAGCAGCCGGAGCGGGACTAGCGGGAGGCGGCGGAATGAGCAGTTCTTC. Its protein product is CASSRSGTSGRRRNEQFF.

The sample holds a few counts of this clonotype. The CDR3 reads CASSLGQPKNIQYF. The CDR3 DNA reads as TGCGCCAGCAGCTTGGGCCAACCCAAAAACATTCAGTACTTC. The genes are TRBV5-1 and TRBJ2-4; D is unclear. Between the trimmed V and J ends, which lost 0 bases and 2 bases, there was a span of 6 bases. Per germline, CDR1 SGHRS and CDR2 YFSETQ. CDR3 size: 14 residues.

V usage is TRBV7-9 and J usage is TRBJ2-7; D not certain. Trimming stripped 4 bases from V and 2 bases from J, with 24 bases between. Germline lookup yields CDR1 SEHNR and CDR2 FQNEAQ (reference sequence). The CDR3 has 18 residues. DNA for the CDR3: TGTGCCAGCAGCTCAACCGCCAAACAGAGCACCTTACCCTACGAGCAGTACTTC. It translates to CASSSTAKQSTLPYEQYF.

This chain connects TRBV4-2 to TRBJ1-1, with 8 bases lining up with TRBD1. Per germline, CDR1 LGHNA and CDR2 YNFKEQ. The CDR3 is made up of 15 amino acids. The J segment lost 2 bases and the V segment lost 1 base, leaving 3 bases of the junction unmatched. This CDR3 is CASSQVGTGNTEAFF. In nucleotides, the CDR3 is TGTGCCAGCAGCCAAGTGGGGACAGGAAACACTGAAGCTTTCTTT.

The gene calls are TRBV12-3 or TRBV12-4 and TRBJ2-1, with TRBD1 as a possible D gene (6 bases). This CDR3 spans 11 amino acids. V was trimmed by 10 bases and J by 8 bases, leaving 12 bases between them. CDR3 residues: CATHKGDEQFF. Written as DNA, the CDR3 is TGTGCCACCCATAAGGGGGATGAGCAGTTCTTC.

This chain uses TRBV20-1 with TRBJ2-7; 9 nucleotides match TRBD2. CDR1 is DFQATT and CDR2 is SNEGSKA in the germline V gene (reference sequence). J lost 4 bases, V lost 6 bases, and 4 bases had no gene match. CDR3 length: 12 amino acids. The CDR3 reads CSARSGGYEQYF. CDR3 bases: TGCAGTGCCAGGAGCGGGGGGTACGAGCAGTACTTC.

The V and J genes are TRBV28 and TRBJ1-4; maybe TRBD1 (6 bases). From germline, CDR1 is MDHEN and CDR2 SYDVKM. Trimming stripped 6 bases from V and 4 bases from J, with 15 bases between. The CDR3 loop spans 15 amino acids. For the CDR3, the DNA is TGTGCCAGCAGCTTACAGGGATTGGGTAATGAAAAACTGTTTTTT. Amino acid sequence: CASSLQGLGNEKLFF.

V usage is TRBV15 and J usage is TRBJ1-5; the D is unclear. Between the trimmed V and J ends, which lost 1 base and 3 bases, there was a span of 7 bases. Looked up from germline, CDR1 is LNHNV and CDR2 is YYDKDF (reference sequence). CDR3 length: 14 residues. CDR3 residues: CATSRAGYNQPQHF. The CDR3 DNA is TGTGCCACCAGCAGAGCCGGGTACAATCAGCCCCAGCATTTT.

The chain has TRBV7-4 and TRBJ2-1; the match to TRBD2 covers 10 bases. Looked up from germline, CDR1 is SGHVT and CDR2 is SQSDAQ. V trimming: 5 bases; J trimming: 9 bases; junction bases outside the gene matches: 10. The CDR3 spans 15 residues. Here the CDR3 reads CASSKPGLATGEQFF. The CDR3 DNA follows: TGTGCCAGCAGCAAACCGGGACTAGCGACCGGTGAGCAGTTCTTC.

As concerns this clonotype: A clone one base away is much larger, so this may be a read error. The V and J genes are TRBV7-2 and TRBJ1-2, with TRBD1 identical over 7 bases. The J segment lost 8 bases and the V segment lost 8 bases, leaving 14 bases of the junction unmatched. The CDR3 runs 14 residues. Germline V lookup: CDR1 SGHTA, CDR2 FQGNSA. CDR3 nucleotide sequence: TGTGCCAGCGAAGCGGACAGGCGACGGGGCGGCTACACCTTC. The encoded protein is CASEADRRRGGYTF.

This clonotype was seen only a few times. This rearrangement joins TRBV7-9 to TRBJ2-7; 9 nucleotides agree with TRBD2. J lost 1 base, V lost 10 bases, and 8 bases had no gene match. This CDR3 spans 14 amino acids. Germline V gives CDR1 SEHNR, CDR2 FQNEAQ (reference sequence). CDR3 in amino acids: CATQRLAASYEQYF. The DNA for the CDR3 is TGTGCCACCCAGAGACTAGCGGCGTCCTACGAGCAGTACTTC.

The sample holds many counts of this clonotype. V is TRBV7-2 and J is TRBJ2-7; possible D gene TRBD1, 5 bases. The CDR3 has 16 residues. V gave up 1 base and J gave up 7 bases, with 20 bases separating them. The germline V gene has CDR1 SGHTA and CDR2 FQGNSA. CDR3 protein: CASSLEGSVPTREQYF. The DNA for the CDR3 is TGTGCCAGCAGCTTAGAGGGGTCAGTCCCTACGAGGGAGCAGTACTTC. Based on the CDR3 plus reference TRBV7-2 and TRBJ2-7, the full variable domain is GAGVSQSPSNKVTEKGKDVELRCDPISGHTALYWYRQSLGQGLEFLIYFQGNSAPDKSGLPSDRFSAERTGGSVSTLTIQRTQQEDSAVYLCASSLEGSVPTREQYFGPGTRLTVT.

The chain is built from TRBV7-8 and TRBJ2-7, with TRBD2 matching over 11 bases. Germline assignment: CDR1 SGHVS and CDR2 FQNEAQ. CDR3 size: 17 residues. J gave up 5 bases and V 4 bases, and 13 bases lay outside the gene matches. CDR3 amino acids: CASSYTSGRVQRHEQYF. The CDR3 nucleotides are TGTGCCAGCAGCTATACTAGCGGGAGAGTCCAACGCCACGAGCAGTACTTC. The full variable domain, with the rest looked up from reference TRBV7-8 and TRBJ2-7, is GAGVSQSPRYKVAKRGQDVALRCDPISGHVSLFWYQQALGQGPEFLTYFQNEAQLDKSGLPSDRFFAERPEGSVSTLKIQRTQQEDSAVYLCASSYTSGRVQRHEQYFGPGTRLTVT.

This clonotype was seen ten or more times. The V and J genes are TRBV11-3 and TRBJ1-6; TRBD1 aligns across 7 bases. The V and J ends lost 0 bases and 3 bases, in that order; junction bases with no gene match: 11. The CDR3 length is 19 residues. Germline CDR1 is SGHNT and CDR2 is YENEEA. In DNA form, the CDR3 reads TGTGCCAGCAGCTTAGATCAAGGGGGCTCCTCGAGCTATAATTCACCCCTCCACTTT. Protein sequence: CASSLDQGGSSSYNSPLHF.

The chain joins TRBV10-3 to TRBJ2-1; 9 bases map to TRBD2. Trimming removed 10 bases from V and 1 base from J; junction bases left unmatched: 8. The CDR3 runs to 15 residues. Looked up from germline, CDR1 is ENHRY and CDR2 is SYGVKD. CDR3 amino acids: CATLAGSGSYNEQFF. DNA for the CDR3: TGTGCCACCCTAGCGGGGTCAGGGTCCTACAATGAGCAGTTCTTC.

This clonotype was seen ten or more times. The rearrangement links TRBV6-6 to TRBJ2-3; D not certain. Trimming cost V 2 bases and J 1 base, with 10 bases left between them. Per the germline V gene, CDR1 is MNHNY and CDR2 is SVGAGI (reference sequence). CDR3 length: 15 amino acids. CDR3 protein: CASSYPLVGTDTQYF. CDR3 nucleotide sequence: TGTGCCAGCAGTTACCCCCTAGTGGGCACAGATACGCAGTATTTT.

This clonotype was found a few times. The chain employs TRBV7-2 and TRBJ1-1; D ambiguous. The germline V and J ends were trimmed by 5 bases and 6 bases, with 10 bases remaining between them. Germline loops: CDR1 SGHTA, CDR2 FQGNSA. The CDR3 runs 12 residues. The chain's CDR3 is CASSRSWAEAFF. The CDR3 nucleotides are TGTGCCAGCAGCCGATCATGGGCTGAAGCTTTCTTT.

The rearrangement links TRBV5-1 to TRBJ2-3, with TRBD2 matching over 8 bases. Trimming took 0 bases from V and 2 from J; bases not matched to a gene: 5. There are 16 residues in the CDR3. Germline assignment: CDR1 SGHRS and CDR2 YFSETQ. As DNA, the CDR3 is TGCGCCAGCAGCTTGGGTGGACTAGCTTTCACAGATACGCAGTATTTT. Protein sequence: CASSLGGLAFTDTQYF.

The chain combines TRBV12-3 or TRBV12-4 with TRBJ1-1; tentative D call: TRBD1 (6 bases). V dropped 5 bases and J dropped 9 bases, with 22 bases sitting between them. The CDR3 sequence is 15 residues long. CDR3 bases: TGTGCCAGCAGTCCCCGACAGGCGGGGACTGTAAAAGCTTTCTTT. Translating gives CASSPRQAGTVKAFF.

This clonotype came up a few times. The chain carries TRBV6-2 or TRBV6-3 and TRBJ2-2; D remains unclear. This CDR3 region has 15 residues. The V end lost 2 bases, the J end lost 2 bases, and 9 bases lay between the germline ends. Germline CDR1 reads MNHEY; CDR2 reads SVGEGT. The CDR3 protein is CASSYEVSNTGELFF. Here the CDR3 DNA reads TGTGCCAGCAGTTACGAGGTCAGCAACACCGGGGAGCTGTTTTTT.

This sequence joins TRBV7-4 and TRBJ1-1, with TRBD1 as a possible D gene (5 bases). The V gene's germline CDR1 is SGHVT and CDR2 SQSDAQ. The V gene lost 7 bases and the J gene lost 8 bases, with 14 bases spanning the gap. The CDR3 loop spans 12 amino acids. As DNA, the CDR3 is TGTGCCAGCACCTACCCGGGGGTCGAAGCTTTCTTT. It is translated as CASTYPGVEAFF. Full variable domain (rest looked up from reference TRBV7-4 and TRBJ1-1): GAGVSQSPRYKVAKRGRDVALRCDSISGHVTLYWYRQTLGQGSEVLTYSQSDAQRDKSGRPSGRFSAERPERSVSTLKIQRTEQGDSAVYLCASTYPGVEAFFGQGTRLTVV.

The J gene is TRBJ2-3, the V gene TRBV9; D is perhaps TRBD2 (5 bases). V shed 0 bases and J shed 1 base, with 15 bases lying between them. Per the germline V gene, CDR1 is SGDLS and CDR2 is YYNGEE. The CDR3 is 17 amino acids. This CDR3 reads CASSVALLGAGTDTQYF. CDR3 DNA: TGTGCCAGCAGCGTAGCTTTATTGGGAGCGGGCACAGATACGCAGTATTTT.

The rearrangement joins TRBV24-1 to TRBJ2-3; possible D gene TRBD2, 7 bases. The CDR3 sequence is 15 residues long. Germline V gives CDR1 KGHDR, CDR2 SFDVKD. Trimming pared 4 bases from V and 4 bases from J, leaving 14 bases between. CDR3 residues: CATSDPREGADTQYF. CDR3 DNA sequence: TGTGCCACCAGTGACCCCAGGGAGGGGGCAGATACGCAGTATTTT.

CDR3 DNA: TGTGCCAGCAGTTCAGGAGCGGACTCCTACGAGCAGTACTTC. Translating it yields CASSSGADSYEQYF. The chain uses TRBV6-5 and TRBJ2-7, with D maybe TRBD2 (5 bases). Germline V gene sequence: CDR1 MNHEY, CDR2 SVGAGI. CDR3 length: 14 amino acids. The germline V and J ends were trimmed by 4 bases and 0 bases, with 10 bases remaining between them.

This clonotype was recorded a few times. The chain links TRBV12-3 or TRBV12-4 to TRBJ2-1; a possible D gene is TRBD2 (5 bases). This CDR3 is built from 13 residues. Between the trimmed V and J ends, which lost 3 bases and 13 bases, there was a span of 16 bases. Here the CDR3 reads CASSLGSRGDQFF. The DNA of the CDR3 is TGTGCCAGCAGTTTGGGTTCCCGGGGTGACCAGTTCTTC.

This chain links TRBV7-9 with TRBJ1-2; D not resolved. Per the germline V gene, CDR1 is SEHNR and CDR2 is FQNEAQ (reference sequence). This CDR3 is 13 amino acids long. V was pared by 3 bases and J by 3 bases, with 8 bases between. CDR3 coding DNA: TGTGCCAGCAGCTTCCCCATCGACTATGGCTACACCTTC. Encoded protein: CASSFPIDYGYTF.

This chain joins TRBV5-1 and TRBJ2-1; 11 nucleotides agree with TRBD2. In germline, CDR1 is SGHRS, CDR2 YFSETQ. This CDR3 has 15 amino acids. The junction had 3 bases not matched to a gene; V was cut back by 7 bases and J by 0 bases. The chain's CDR3 is CASRTSGFSYNEQFF. The CDR3 DNA follows: TGCGCCAGCCGGACTAGCGGGTTCTCCTACAATGAGCAGTTCTTC. Based on the CDR3 plus reference TRBV5-1 and TRBJ2-1, the full variable domain is KAGVTQTPRYLIKTRGQQVTLSCSPISGHRSVSWYQQTPGQGLQFLFEYFSETQRNKGNFPGRFSGRQFSNSRSEMNVSTLELGDSALYLCASRTSGFSYNEQFFGPGTRLTVL.

The chain carries TRBV28 and TRBJ2-7; D is tentatively TRBD1 or TRBD2 (6 bases each). The V end was cut by 7 bases, the J end by 2 bases, with 15 bases between. This CDR3 spans 14 amino acids. CDR1 is MDHEN, CDR2 SYDVKM, per germline. The CDR3 protein is CASTLRGPAYEQYF. CDR3 bases: TGTGCCAGCACCCTACGGGGGCCCGCCTACGAGCAGTACTTC.

This clonotype was counted only a few times. The V and J genes are TRBV7-6 and TRBJ1-1; a possible D gene is TRBD1 (6 bases). The CDR3 is 15 residues long. The germline V and J ends were trimmed by 5 bases and 0 bases, with 13 bases remaining between them. From germline, CDR1 is SGHVS and CDR2 FNYEAQ. Here the CDR3 DNA reads TGTGCCAGCAGCCCGGACAGAGCCTTGAACACTGAAGCTTTCTTT. It is translated as CASSPDRALNTEAFF.